In this sample, the clone carrying this T cell receptor (beta chain) turned up a few times. Its antigen remains unidentified. The sample is drawn from a study of response to subunit inactivated influenza vaccine. Study-wide results and limits: Only a handful of new T cells, the authors suggested, are recruited with each seasonal influenza vaccination.

There are 16 residues in the CDR3. After removal of 3 bases from V and 5 bases from J, the junction contained 14 bases not matched to a gene. CDR1 and CDR2 from the germline V gene are SGHRS and YFSETQ. TCRdb reanalysed the RT-PCR reads using MiXCR and keeps one entry per CDR3 protein. This repertoire shows around 300,000 distinct CDR3 sequences, around 22% found once; its top ten account for 10% to 13%. V and J are TRBV5-1 and TRBJ2-7; 7 bases line up with TRBD1. This receptor was taken from a man in his fifties or sixties who received an inactivated influenza vaccine. The source material was PBMCs from blood, sampled about 19 months after vaccination. As DNA, the CDR3 is TGCGCCAGCAGCTGGGGACAGCTACTTAGGAGCGACGAGCAGTACTTC. Protein sequence: CASSWGQLLRSDEQYF.